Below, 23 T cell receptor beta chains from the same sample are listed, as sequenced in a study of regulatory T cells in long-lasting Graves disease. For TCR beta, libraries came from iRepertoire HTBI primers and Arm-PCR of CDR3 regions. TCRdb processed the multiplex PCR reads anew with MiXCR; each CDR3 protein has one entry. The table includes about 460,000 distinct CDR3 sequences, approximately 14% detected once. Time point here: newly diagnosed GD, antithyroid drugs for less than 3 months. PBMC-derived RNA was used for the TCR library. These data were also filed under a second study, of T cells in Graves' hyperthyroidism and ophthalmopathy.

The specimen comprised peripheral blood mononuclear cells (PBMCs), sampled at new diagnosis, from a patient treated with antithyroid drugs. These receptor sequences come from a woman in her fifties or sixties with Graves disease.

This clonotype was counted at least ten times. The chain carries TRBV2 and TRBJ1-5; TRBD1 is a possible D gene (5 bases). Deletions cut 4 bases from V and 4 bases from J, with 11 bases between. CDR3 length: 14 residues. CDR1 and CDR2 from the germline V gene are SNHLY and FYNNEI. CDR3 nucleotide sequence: TGTGCCAGCAGTGGGGACGGGGGTAATCAGCCCCAGCATTTT. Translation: CASSGDGGNQPQHF.

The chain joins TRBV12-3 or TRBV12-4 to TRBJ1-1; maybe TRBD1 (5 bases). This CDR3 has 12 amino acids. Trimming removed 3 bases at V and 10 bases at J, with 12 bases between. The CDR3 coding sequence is TGTGCCAGCAGTTTCGACCGAAGGGGAGCTTTCTTT. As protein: CASSFDRRGAFF.

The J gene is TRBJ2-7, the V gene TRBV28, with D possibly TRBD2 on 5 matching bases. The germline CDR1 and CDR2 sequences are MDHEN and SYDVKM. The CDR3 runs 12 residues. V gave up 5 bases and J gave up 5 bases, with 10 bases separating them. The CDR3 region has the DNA TGTGCCAGCAGTACCGGGGTCCACGAGCAGTACTTC. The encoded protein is CASSTGVHEQYF.

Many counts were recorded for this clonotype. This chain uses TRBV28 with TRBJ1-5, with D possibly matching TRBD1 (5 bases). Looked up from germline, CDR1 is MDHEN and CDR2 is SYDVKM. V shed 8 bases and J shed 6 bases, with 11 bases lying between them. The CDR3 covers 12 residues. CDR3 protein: CASVGGGQPQHF. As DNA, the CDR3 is TGTGCCAGCGTGGGGGGAGGTCAGCCCCAGCATTTT. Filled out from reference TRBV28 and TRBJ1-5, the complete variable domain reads DVKVTQSSRYLVKRTGEKVFLECVQDMDHENMFWYRQDPGLGLRLIYFSYDVKMKEKGDIPEGYSVSREKKERFSLILESASTNQTSMYLCASVGGGQPQHFGDGTRLSIL.

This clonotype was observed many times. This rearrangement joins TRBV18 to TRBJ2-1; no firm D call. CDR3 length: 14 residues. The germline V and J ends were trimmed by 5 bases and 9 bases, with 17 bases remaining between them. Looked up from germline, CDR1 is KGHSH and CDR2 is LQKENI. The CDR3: CASSTTLKDGEQFF. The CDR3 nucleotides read TGTGCCAGCTCAACTACCCTCAAGGATGGTGAGCAGTTCTTC.

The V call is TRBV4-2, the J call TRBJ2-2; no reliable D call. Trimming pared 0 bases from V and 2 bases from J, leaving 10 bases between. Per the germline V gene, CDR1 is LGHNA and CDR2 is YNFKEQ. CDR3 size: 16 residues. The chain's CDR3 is CASSQESFQNTGELFF. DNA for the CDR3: TGTGCCAGCAGCCAAGAGTCTTTCCAAAACACCGGGGAGCTGTTTTTT.

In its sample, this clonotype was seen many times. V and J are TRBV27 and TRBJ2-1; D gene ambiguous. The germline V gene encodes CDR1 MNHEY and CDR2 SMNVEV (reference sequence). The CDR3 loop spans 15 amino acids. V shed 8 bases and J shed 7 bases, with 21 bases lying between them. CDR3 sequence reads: CASRRARLEGNEQFF. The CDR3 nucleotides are TGTGCCAGCCGCCGGGCCAGACTTGAAGGGAATGAGCAGTTCTTC.

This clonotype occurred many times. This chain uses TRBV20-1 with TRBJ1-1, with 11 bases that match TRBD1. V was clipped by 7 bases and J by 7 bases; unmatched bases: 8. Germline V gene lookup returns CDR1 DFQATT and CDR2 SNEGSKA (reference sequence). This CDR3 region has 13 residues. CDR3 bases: TGCAGTGACTGGGACAGGGGGATCGGTGAAGCTTTCTTT. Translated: CSDWDRGIGEAFF.

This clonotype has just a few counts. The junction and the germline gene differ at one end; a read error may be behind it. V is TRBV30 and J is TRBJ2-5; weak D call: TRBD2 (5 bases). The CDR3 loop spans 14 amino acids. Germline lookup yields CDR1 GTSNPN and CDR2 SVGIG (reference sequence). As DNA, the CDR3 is TGTGCCTGGAGTGGACGGGGAGCCCAACAGACCCAGTACTTC. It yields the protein CAWSGRGAQQTQYF.

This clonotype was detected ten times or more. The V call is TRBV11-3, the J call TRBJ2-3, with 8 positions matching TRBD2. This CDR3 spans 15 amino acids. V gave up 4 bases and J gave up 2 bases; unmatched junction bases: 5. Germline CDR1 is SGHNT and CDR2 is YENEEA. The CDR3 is CASSYGTRNTDTQYF. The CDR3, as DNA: TGTGCCAGCAGCTACGGGACTAGGAACACAGATACGCAGTATTTT.

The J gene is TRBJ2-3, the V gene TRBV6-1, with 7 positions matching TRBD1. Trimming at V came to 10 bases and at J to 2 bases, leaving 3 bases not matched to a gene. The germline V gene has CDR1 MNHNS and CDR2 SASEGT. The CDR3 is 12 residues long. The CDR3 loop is CATGQATDTQYF. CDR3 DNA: TGTGCCACCGGACAGGCCACAGATACGCAGTATTTT.

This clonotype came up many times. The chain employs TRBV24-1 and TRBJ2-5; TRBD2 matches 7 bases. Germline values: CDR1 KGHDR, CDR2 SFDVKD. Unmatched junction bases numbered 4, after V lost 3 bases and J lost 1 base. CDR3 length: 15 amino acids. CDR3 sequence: CATSDPPGGQETQYF. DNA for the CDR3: TGTGCCACCAGTGATCCTCCGGGAGGCCAAGAGACCCAGTACTTC.

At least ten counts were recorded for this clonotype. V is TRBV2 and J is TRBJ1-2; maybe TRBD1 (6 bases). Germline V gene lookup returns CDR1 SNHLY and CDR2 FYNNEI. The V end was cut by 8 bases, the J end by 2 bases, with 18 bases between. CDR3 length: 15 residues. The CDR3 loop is CASYSRTDENYGYTF. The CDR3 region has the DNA TGTGCCAGCTACAGTAGGACAGACGAGAACTATGGCTACACCTTC.

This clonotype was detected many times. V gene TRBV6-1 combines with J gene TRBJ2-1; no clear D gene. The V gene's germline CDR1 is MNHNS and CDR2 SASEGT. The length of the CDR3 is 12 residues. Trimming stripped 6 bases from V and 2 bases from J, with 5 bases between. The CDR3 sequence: CASRGAYNEQFF. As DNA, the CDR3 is TGTGCCAGCAGAGGAGCCTACAATGAGCAGTTCTTC.

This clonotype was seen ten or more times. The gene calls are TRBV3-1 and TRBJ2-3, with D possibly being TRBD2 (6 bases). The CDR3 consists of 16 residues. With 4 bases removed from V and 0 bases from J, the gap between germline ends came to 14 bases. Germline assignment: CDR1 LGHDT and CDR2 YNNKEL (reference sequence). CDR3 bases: TGTGCCAGCAGCCCACCAGCGGCGGGAAGCACAGATACGCAGTATTTT. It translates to CASSPPAAGSTDTQYF.

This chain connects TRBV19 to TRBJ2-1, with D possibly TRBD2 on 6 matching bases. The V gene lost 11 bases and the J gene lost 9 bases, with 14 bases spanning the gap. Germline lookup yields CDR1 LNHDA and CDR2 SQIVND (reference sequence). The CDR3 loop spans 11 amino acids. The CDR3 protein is CAARLGSEQFF. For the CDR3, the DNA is TGTGCCGCTAGACTAGGATCTGAGCAGTTCTTC.

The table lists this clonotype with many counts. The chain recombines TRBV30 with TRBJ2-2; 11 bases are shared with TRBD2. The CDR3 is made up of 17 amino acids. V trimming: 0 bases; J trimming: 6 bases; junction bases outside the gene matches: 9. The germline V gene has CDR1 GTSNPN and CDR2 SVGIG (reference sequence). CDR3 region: CAWSVLRLAGNAGELFF. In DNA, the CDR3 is TGTGCCTGGAGTGTACTGAGACTAGCGGGAAATGCCGGGGAGCTGTTTTTT.

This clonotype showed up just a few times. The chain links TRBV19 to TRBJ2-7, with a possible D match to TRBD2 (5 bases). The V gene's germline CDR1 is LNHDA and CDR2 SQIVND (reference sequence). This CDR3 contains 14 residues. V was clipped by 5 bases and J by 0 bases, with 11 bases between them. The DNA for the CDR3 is TGTGCCAGTAGTTTAGCGATCAGCTCCTACGAGCAGTACTTC. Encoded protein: CASSLAISSYEQYF.

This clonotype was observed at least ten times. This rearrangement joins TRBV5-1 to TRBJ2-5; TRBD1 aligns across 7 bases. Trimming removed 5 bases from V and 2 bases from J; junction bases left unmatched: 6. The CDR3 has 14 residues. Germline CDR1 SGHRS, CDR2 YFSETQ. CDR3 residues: CASSRGQPQETQYF. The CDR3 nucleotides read TGCGCCAGCAGTCGGGGACAGCCTCAAGAGACCCAGTACTTC.

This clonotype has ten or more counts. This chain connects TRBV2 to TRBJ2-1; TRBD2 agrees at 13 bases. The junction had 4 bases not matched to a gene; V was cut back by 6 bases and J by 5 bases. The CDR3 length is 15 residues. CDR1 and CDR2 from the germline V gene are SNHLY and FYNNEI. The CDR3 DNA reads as TGTGCCAGCAGACAGACTAGCGGGAGGAACAATGAGCAGTTCTTC. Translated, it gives CASRQTSGRNNEQFF.

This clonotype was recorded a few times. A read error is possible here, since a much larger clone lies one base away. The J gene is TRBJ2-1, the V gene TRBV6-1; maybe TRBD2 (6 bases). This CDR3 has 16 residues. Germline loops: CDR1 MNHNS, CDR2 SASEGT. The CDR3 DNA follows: TGTGCCAGCAGTCCCGGTGGTAGCGGAGACTACAATGGGCAGTTCTTC. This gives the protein CASSPGGSGDYNGQFF.

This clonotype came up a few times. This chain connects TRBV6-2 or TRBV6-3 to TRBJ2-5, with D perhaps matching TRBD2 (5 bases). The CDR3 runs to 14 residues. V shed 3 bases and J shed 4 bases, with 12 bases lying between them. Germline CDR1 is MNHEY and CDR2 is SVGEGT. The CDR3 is CASSYAAVPETQYF. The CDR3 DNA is TGTGCCAGCAGTTATGCAGCGGTTCCAGAGACCCAGTACTTC.

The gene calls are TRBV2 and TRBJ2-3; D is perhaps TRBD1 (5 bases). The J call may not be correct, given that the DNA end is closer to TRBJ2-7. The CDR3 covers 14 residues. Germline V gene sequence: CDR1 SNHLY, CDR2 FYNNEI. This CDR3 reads CASRVSTEAYEQYF. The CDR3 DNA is TGTGCCAGCAGGGTCTCGACAGAAGCCTACGAGCAGTACTTC.